This T cell receptor (beta chain) was sequenced in a study of T cell responses to AZD1222 COVID-19 vaccine. Of note for this clone: Antigen unknown.

Sequencing was performed with immunoSEQ multiplex PCR; in TCRdb, only in-frame clones are kept and a portion is missing. The table lists approximately 140,000 clones, about 88% of them singletons. Findings and limits, study-wide: Sampling that yielded the repertoires occurred only after the peak T cell response. Only 5 to 7 AZD1222 recipients were seropositive at baseline. The donors showed a predominance of white British ancestry and of females, with possible underestimation of clonal diversity. Reportedly, close to half of spike-specific TCRs are directed against unmutated variant regions.

This CDR3 comprises 15 residues. CDR1 is SGHNT, CDR2 YENEEA, per germline. Trimming removed 1 base from V and 2 bases from J; junction bases left unmatched: 5. The receptor comes from an adult in good health. The rearrangement joins TRBV11-3 to TRBJ2-7, with 7 bases identical to TRBD2. The material was peripheral blood, obtained on day 0 of AZD1222 vaccination. The CDR3 DNA sequence: TGTGCCAGCAGCTTAGCGGGCGGGAGTACCTACGAGCAGTACTTC. This sequence encodes CASSLAGGSTYEQYF.